Below, 25 T cell receptor beta chains from the same sample are listed, as sequenced in a study of blood T cell repertoires in COVID-19. The protocol was immunoSEQ multiplex PCR, while the TCRdb copy is restricted to in-frame clones and leaves out a portion. Of around 180,000 clones listed, approximately 80% are singletons. Sequenced: PBMCs or T cells enriched from blood (not recorded which). The receptors derive from a man between 50 and 59 years old who had recovered from COVID-19.

J is TRBJ1-6 and V is TRBV23-1; D ambiguous. TRBV23-1 is annotated as an ORF whose role is uncertain. Trimming cost V 0 bases and J 4 bases, with 19 bases left between them. This CDR3 has 19 amino acids. CDR3 in DNA: TGCGCCAGCAGTCAATCGGAACCCCGACGGAGAGATTATAATTCACCCCTCCACTTT. Translated, it gives CASSQSEPRRRDYNSPLHF.

This clone appeared a few times. This chain connects TRBV6-1 to TRBJ1-2; D is possibly TRBD1 (6 bases). This CDR3 has 14 residues. The ends were cut back, 1 base at V and 6 bases at J, with 12 bases in the middle. From germline, CDR1 is MNHNS and CDR2 SASEGT. CDR3 nucleotide sequence: TGTGCCAGCAGTGAAGGCTACAGGGTGCATGGCTACACCTTC. Translating it yields CASSEGYRVHGYTF.

V usage is TRBV6-1 and J usage is TRBJ2-7; D is unclear. CDR1 and CDR2 (germline): MNHNS, SASEGT. V was clipped by 2 bases and J by 5 bases, with 10 bases between them. This CDR3 contains 13 residues. CDR3 amino acids: CASSELSLNEQYF. The CDR3 bases are TGTGCCAGCAGTGAATTGAGTCTCAACGAGCAGTACTTC.

The chain joins TRBV3-1 (or the pseudogene TRBV3-2) to TRBJ1-6, with D unclear. The V and J ends lost 4 bases and 11 bases respectively, with 18 bases between them. Germline loops: CDR1 LGHDT, CDR2 YNNKEL (reference sequence). The CDR3 is 15 residues long. The chain's CDR3 is CASSPGHPQWAPLHF. CDR3 nucleotide sequence: TGTGCCAGCAGCCCAGGCCACCCTCAATGGGCACCCCTCCACTTT.

This chain uses TRBV29-1 with TRBJ1-2, with D possibly TRBD1 on 6 matching bases. Trimming cost V 7 bases and J 1 base, with 16 bases left between them. Germline CDR1 is SQVTM and CDR2 is ANQGSEA. The CDR3 is 14 residues long. In nucleotides, the CDR3 is TGCAGCGCCGAGACAGGCAGCGTTAACTATGGCTACACCTTC. Its protein product is CSAETGSVNYGYTF.

This clone was observed once. The genes are TRBV24-1 and TRBJ2-3; 8 nucleotides agree with TRBD1. V lost 2 bases, J lost 9 bases, and 6 bases stayed unmatched. The CDR3 is 14 amino acids. Germline V gene sequence: CDR1 KGHDR, CDR2 SFDVKD. CDR3: CATSDSLTGGTQYF. The CDR3 DNA reads TGTGCCACCAGTGATTCCCTAACAGGGGGGACGCAGTATTTT.

This chain uses TRBV6-5 with TRBJ1-2, with a tentative D call TRBD1 (5 bases). This CDR3 has 14 amino acids. Trimming shortened V by 5 bases and J by 6 bases, and 16 bases separated the two germline ends. Germline loops: CDR1 MNHEY, CDR2 SVGAGI. CDR3 nucleotide sequence: TGTGCCAGCAGTACCAGACAGCCTCTCGATGGCTACACCTTC. It specifies CASSTRQPLDGYTF.

The chain employs TRBV6-4 and TRBJ1-1, with D tentatively TRBD1 (5 bases). Germline V gene data show CDR1 as MRHNA and CDR2 as SNTAGT. The CDR3 loop spans 12 amino acids. V was pared by 5 bases and J by 7 bases, with 11 bases between. In DNA, the CDR3 is TGTGCCAGCAGTCCGGGGGGGGGTGAAGCTTTCTTT. This sequence encodes CASSPGGGEAFF.

This rearrangement joins TRBV3-1 (or the pseudogene TRBV3-2) to TRBJ2-3; TRBD2 agrees at 9 bases. The V gene's germline CDR1 is LGHDT and CDR2 YNNKEL (reference sequence). J gave up 2 bases and V 4 bases, and 10 bases lay outside the gene matches. The CDR3 length is 17 residues. The CDR3 region is CASSPLEAGGDTDTQYF. The CDR3 DNA reads as TGTGCCAGCAGCCCCCTGGAAGCGGGGGGTGACACAGATACGCAGTATTTT.

The V call is TRBV11-2, the J call TRBJ1-3; 7 nucleotides line up with TRBD1. The CDR3 runs to 15 residues. Germline V lookup: CDR1 SGHAT, CDR2 FQNNGV. V lost 5 bases, J lost 4 bases, and 8 bases stayed unmatched. CDR3 amino acids: CASSRLGGSGNTIYF. The DNA of the CDR3 is TGTGCCAGCAGCCGATTAGGGGGCTCGGGAAACACCATATATTTT. The full variable domain, in which reference TRBV11-2 and TRBJ1-3 provide the parts outside the CDR3, is EAGVAQSPRYKIIEKRQSVAFWCNPISGHATLYWYQQILGQGPKLLIQFQNNGVVDDSQLPKDRFSAERLKGVDSTLKIQPAKLEDSAVYLCASSRLGGSGNTIYFGEGSWLTVV.

The chain employs TRBV10-3 and TRBJ1-6; 12 bases line up with TRBD1. The V and J ends lost 10 bases and 5 bases, in that order; junction bases with no gene match: 12. CDR1 and CDR2 (germline): ENHRY, SYGVKD. The CDR3 loop spans 17 amino acids. The CDR3 loop is CATAPGGQGANNSPLHF. CDR3 nucleotide sequence: TGTGCCACCGCGCCAGGGGGACAGGGGGCAAATAATTCACCCCTCCACTTT.

The chain carries TRBV9 and TRBJ2-1; 10 bases agree with TRBD2. After removal of 7 bases from V and 3 bases from J, the junction contained 4 bases not matched to a gene. Germline-derived CDR1 and CDR2 are SGDLS and YYNGEE. The CDR3 has 14 residues. DNA for the CDR3: TGTGCCAGCGCTGTAGCGGGGGGCTACAATGAGCAGTTCTTC. This codes for CASAVAGGYNEQFF.

In its sample, this clone was seen a few times. The rearrangement links TRBV5-5 to TRBJ1-1; 8 bases line up with TRBD1. The V gene's germline CDR1 is SGHKS and CDR2 YYEKEE (reference sequence). V shed 4 bases and J 3 bases; nucleotides not matched to a gene: 8. This CDR3 is built from 15 residues. CDR3 sequence: CASSPLYRGDTEAFF. The CDR3 DNA sequence: TGTGCCAGCAGCCCACTATACAGGGGGGACACTGAAGCTTTCTTT.

The V and J genes are TRBV7-6 and TRBJ2-7; tentative D call: TRBD1 (5 bases). The V and J ends lost 1 base and 6 bases respectively, with 7 bases between them. The CDR3 has 12 residues. The germline V gene encodes CDR1 SGHVS and CDR2 FNYEAQ. For the CDR3, the DNA is TGTGCCAGCAGCTTAGGTAGGGGCGAGCAGTACTTC. It codes for CASSLGRGEQYF.

CDR3 in amino acids: CASSQGQGSSPLHF. The CDR3, as DNA: TGCGCCAGCAGCCAAGGGCAGGGAAGTTCACCCCTCCACTTT. This chain joins TRBV4-3 and TRBJ1-6, with D maybe TRBD1 (5 bases). V was pared by 1 base and J by 9 bases, with 10 bases between. Germline CDR1 reads LGHNA; CDR2 reads YSLEER. CDR3 length equals 14 residues.

The genes are TRBV6-5 and TRBJ2-2; no definite D call. There are 12 residues in the CDR3. The V gene lost 6 bases and the J gene lost 7 bases, with 9 bases spanning the gap. CDR1 MNHEY and CDR2 SVGAGI come from the germline V gene. The DNA of the CDR3 is TGTGCCAGCAGAAGCCCAATCGGGGAGCTGTTTTTT. This sequence encodes CASRSPIGELFF.

The chain uses TRBV6-5 and TRBJ1-1, with 8 bases identical to TRBD1. V shed 2 bases and J 9 bases; nucleotides not matched to a gene: 2. The CDR3 spans 12 residues. Looked up from germline, CDR1 is MNHEY and CDR2 is SVGAGI. The CDR3 here is CASSYQGAQAFF. In nucleotides, the CDR3 is TGTGCCAGCAGTTACCAGGGGGCGCAAGCTTTCTTT.

The chain employs TRBV19 and TRBJ2-2, with 9 bases that match TRBD1. The V and J ends lost 5 bases and 5 bases, in that order; junction bases with no gene match: 6. Per the germline V gene, CDR1 is LNHDA and CDR2 is SQIVND (reference sequence). This CDR3 is built from 15 residues. The CDR3 DNA reads TGTGCCAGTAGTCCGCGACAGGGGGGGACCGGGGAGCTGTTTTTT. Its protein product is CASSPRQGGTGELFF.

The chain carries TRBV5-6 and TRBJ1-1, with D possibly being TRBD1 (5 bases). V lost 2 bases, J lost 4 bases, and 12 bases lay in between. This CDR3 is 14 amino acids long. Germline lookup yields CDR1 SGHDT and CDR2 YYEEEE. The CDR3 coding sequence is TGTGCCAGCAGCTTTTTCGGGGGACGCACTGAAGCTTTCTTT. Protein product: CASSFFGGRTEAFF.

The sample holds a few counts of this clone. The J gene is TRBJ1-1, the V gene TRBV4-1, with 11 positions matching TRBD1. The CDR3 is 15 amino acids. Germline V gene lookup returns CDR1 MGHRA and CDR2 YSYEKL. The junction had 5 bases not matched to a gene; V was cut back by 4 bases and J by 4 bases. The CDR3 coding sequence is TGCGCCAGCAGCCTCCGTGGGACAGGGGGCACTGAAGCTTTCTTT. Residues: CASSLRGTGGTEAFF.

The chain is built from TRBV19 and TRBJ1-2, with TRBD1 matching over 7 bases. The J segment lost 2 bases and the V segment lost 7 bases, leaving 16 bases of the junction unmatched. Germline V gene data show CDR1 as LNHDA and CDR2 as SQIVND (reference sequence). CDR3 length: 17 amino acids. CDR3 in amino acids: CASKGDRQRGKNYGYTF. The CDR3 DNA sequence: TGTGCCAGTAAGGGGGACAGACAACGGGGGAAAAACTATGGCTACACCTTC.

The CDR3 protein is CASSLGQGISQPQHF. The CDR3, as DNA: TGTGCCAGCAGCTTGGGCCAGGGGATAAGTCAGCCCCAGCATTTT. The genes are TRBV5-6 and TRBJ1-5, with D possibly being TRBD1 (6 bases). Germline-derived CDR1 and CDR2 are SGHDT and YYEEEE. CDR3 length: 15 residues. V was shortened by 0 bases and J by 6 bases, with 13 bases between the two germline ends.

The chain combines TRBV19 with TRBJ1-4, with D maybe TRBD1 (5 bases). Germline V gives CDR1 LNHDA, CDR2 SQIVND (reference sequence). This CDR3 comprises 17 residues. Trimming stripped 1 base from V and 4 bases from J, with 16 bases between. Written as DNA, the CDR3 is TGTGCCAGTAGTATAGCCGACCTCAACAGGTATAATGAAAAACTGTTTTTT. This gives the protein CASSIADLNRYNEKLFF.

The chain employs TRBV7-2 and TRBJ1-5; D gene ambiguous. The V end was cut by 7 bases, the J end by 2 bases, with 15 bases between. The length of the CDR3 is 15 residues. The germline gives CDR1 SGHTA, CDR2 FQGNSA. CDR3 nucleotides: TGTGCCAGCAATCCAGACGGGATTGGCAATCAGCCCCAGCATTTT. This translates into CASNPDGIGNQPQHF.

This clone has only one observation. This chain links TRBV7-9 with TRBJ2-5, with D maybe TRBD1 (6 bases). The germline CDR1 and CDR2 sequences are SEHNR and FQNEAQ (reference sequence). The CDR3 consists of 15 residues. Trimming removed 7 bases at V and 4 bases at J, with 19 bases between. The CDR3: CASTLQGRPGETQYF. The CDR3 bases are TGTGCCAGCACCCTTCAGGGGAGACCCGGAGAGACCCAGTACTTC.